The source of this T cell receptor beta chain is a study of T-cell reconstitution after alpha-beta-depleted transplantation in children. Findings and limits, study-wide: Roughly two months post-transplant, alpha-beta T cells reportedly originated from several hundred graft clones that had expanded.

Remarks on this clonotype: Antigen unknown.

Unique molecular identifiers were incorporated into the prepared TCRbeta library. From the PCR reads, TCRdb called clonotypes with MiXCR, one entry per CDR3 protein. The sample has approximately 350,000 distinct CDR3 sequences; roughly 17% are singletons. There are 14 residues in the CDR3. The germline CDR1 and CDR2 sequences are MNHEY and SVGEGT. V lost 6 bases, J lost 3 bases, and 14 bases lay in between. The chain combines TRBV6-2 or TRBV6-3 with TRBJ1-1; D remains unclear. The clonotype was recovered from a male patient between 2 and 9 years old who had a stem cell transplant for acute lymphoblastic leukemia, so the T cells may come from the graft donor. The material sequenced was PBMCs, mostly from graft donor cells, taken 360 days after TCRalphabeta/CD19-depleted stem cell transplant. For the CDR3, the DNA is TGTGCCAGCAGGGCTGGGTGGGCGGACACTGAAGCTTTCTTT. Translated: CASRAGWADTEAFF.